These 29 T cell receptor beta chains were all obtained from the same sample, sequenced in a study of blood T cell repertoires in COVID-19. Data came from immunoSEQ multiplex PCR; TCRdb stores just in-frame clones and leaves some out. The top ten clones hold 15% to 20% of a sample with approximately 77,000 clones, roughly 80% of them seen once. The material sequenced was peripheral blood. The receptors here all came from a woman aged 55-75 years with acute or convalescent COVID-19.

V is TRBV4-1 and J is TRBJ1-2; possibly TRBD1 for D (6 bases). The CDR3 contains 17 residues. Germline loops: CDR1 MGHRA, CDR2 YSYEKL. Trimming pared 0 bases from V and 5 bases from J, leaving 19 bases between. CDR3 nucleotides: TGCGCCAGCAGCCAAGATCAGTTGGCCGGGACAACTTATGGCTACACCTTC. Protein: CASSQDQLAGTTYGYTF.

This chain uses TRBV6-6 with TRBJ1-5; D remains unclear. From germline, CDR1 is MNHNY and CDR2 SVGAGI (reference sequence). With 11 bases removed from V and 3 bases from J, the gap between germline ends came to 14 bases. This CDR3 has 13 residues. The CDR3 DNA reads as TGTGCCGGCACACGGCAGGTCAATCAGCCCCAGCATTTT. Protein sequence: CAGTRQVNQPQHF.

The chain has TRBV19 and TRBJ2-7; 11 nucleotides align to TRBD1. V was pared by 7 bases and J by 0 bases, with 5 bases of the junction left unmatched. Germline V gene lookup returns CDR1 LNHDA and CDR2 SQIVND (reference sequence). This CDR3 has 15 amino acids. This chain's CDR3 is CASMIGQGASYEQYF. As DNA, the CDR3 is TGTGCCAGTATGATAGGACAGGGGGCCTCCTACGAGCAGTACTTC.

This chain uses TRBV12-3 or TRBV12-4 with TRBJ1-2; D remains unclear. The CDR3 covers 12 residues. Deletions cut 6 bases from V and 8 bases from J, with 13 bases between. The CDR3 sequence is CASRTEGGGYTF. The DNA for the CDR3 is TGTGCCAGCAGAACGGAAGGAGGGGGCTACACCTTC.

This rearrangement joins TRBV24-1 to TRBJ1-2; 7 nucleotides align to TRBD1. Trimming cost V 4 bases and J 8 bases; bases outside gene matches: 15. Germline V gene data show CDR1 as KGHDR and CDR2 as SFDVKD. The CDR3 has 16 residues. The CDR3 is CATSETRTTGVGGYTF. CDR3 DNA sequence: TGTGCCACCAGTGAAACACGCACTACAGGGGTCGGCGGCTACACCTTC.

A single count supports this clone. The chain recombines TRBV30 with TRBJ2-7, with 9 nucleotides matching TRBD1. The CDR3 is 14 residues long. From germline, CDR1 is GTSNPN and CDR2 SVGIG (reference sequence). The junction had 10 bases not matched to a gene; V was cut back by 5 bases and J by 5 bases. In nucleotides, the CDR3 is TGTGCCTGGGCTTCCGGGACAGGGAACCACGAGCAGTACTTC. The encoded protein is CAWASGTGNHEQYF.

This sequence joins TRBV27 and TRBJ1-4; D is unresolved. The V end was cut by 5 bases, the J end by 8 bases, with 15 bases between. The CDR3 totals 14 residues. Germline CDR1 is MNHEY and CDR2 is SMNVEV (reference sequence). CDR3 bases: TGTGCCAGCAGTCGGACTCCTCCCGGGGAAAAACTGTTTTTT. Protein product: CASSRTPPGEKLFF.

V gene TRBV29-1 combines with J gene TRBJ1-6; 8 bases align to TRBD1. The CDR3 totals 13 residues. The trim removed 7 bases at V and 8 bases at J, leaving 7 bases unmatched. CDR1 is SQVTM, CDR2 ANQGSEA, per germline. The CDR3 loop is CSAGQGRDSPLHF. DNA for the CDR3: TGCAGCGCCGGACAGGGACGGGATTCACCCCTCCACTTT.

This clone came up a few times. CDR3 protein: CASSYEGTGVYNEQFF. Here the CDR3 DNA reads TGTGCCAGCAGCTACGAGGGGACAGGGGTCTACAATGAGCAGTTCTTC. This chain links TRBV6-5 with TRBJ2-1; 10 positions agree with TRBD1. This CDR3 contains 16 residues. Germline CDR1 MNHEY, CDR2 SVGAGI. V lost 6 bases to trimming and J lost 3 bases; unmatched junction nucleotides: 8.

The chain combines TRBV5-6 with TRBJ2-2; no definite D call. The CDR3 spans 15 residues. The germline CDR1 and CDR2 sequences are SGHDT and YYEEEE. Trimming removed 0 bases from V and 1 base from J, with 7 bases in between. CDR3 loop: CASSLGDKNTGELFF. For the CDR3, the DNA is TGTGCCAGCAGCTTGGGAGACAAGAACACCGGGGAGCTGTTTTTT.

The V call is TRBV7-2, the J call TRBJ1-5, with 7 bases that match TRBD1. Per germline, CDR1 SGHTA and CDR2 FQGNSA. Trimming at V came to 1 base and at J to 5 bases, leaving 2 bases not matched to a gene. The CDR3 loop spans 14 amino acids. CDR3: CASSLGQGYQPQHF. In DNA form, the CDR3 reads TGTGCCAGCAGCTTAGGACAGGGATATCAGCCCCAGCATTTT.

V usage is TRBV27 and J usage is TRBJ2-3; TRBD2 agrees at 10 bases. The J segment lost 2 bases and the V segment lost 3 bases, leaving 5 bases of the junction unmatched. The V gene's germline CDR1 is MNHEY and CDR2 SMNVEV (reference sequence). This CDR3 has 16 residues. In DNA, the CDR3 is TGTGCCAGCAGTTTTAGGGGGACTAGCGACACAGATACGCAGTATTTT. The encoded protein is CASSFRGTSDTDTQYF.

This clone was seen a few times. The chain carries TRBV7-2 and TRBJ1-1, with D perhaps matching TRBD1 (5 bases). The CDR3 is 15 amino acids. CDR1 and CDR2 (germline): SGHTA, FQGNSA. V was trimmed by 5 bases and J by 3 bases, leaving 16 bases between them. The CDR3 sequence is CASSPYTGVYTEAFF. The CDR3 nucleotides are TGTGCCAGCAGCCCTTACACAGGAGTTTACACTGAAGCTTTCTTT.

The rearrangement uses TRBV10-3 and TRBJ2-7, with TRBD1 as a possible D gene (7 bases). Trimming removed 6 bases from V and 3 bases from J, with 15 bases in between. Germline-derived CDR1 and CDR2 are ENHRY and SYGVKD. CDR3 size: 14 residues. In DNA, the CDR3 is TGTGCCATCAGCCTGACAGGGAGGCTCTACGAGCAGTACTTC. This sequence encodes CAISLTGRLYEQYF.

The J gene is TRBJ1-5, the V gene TRBV24-1, with 9 bases matching TRBD1. Germline V CDR1 and CDR2: KGHDR, SFDVKD. The V segment lost 8 bases and the J segment 7 bases; nucleotides outside the gene matches: 5. There are 13 residues in the CDR3. DNA of the CDR3: TGTGCCACCAAAGGGACAGGGAGGCAGCCCCAGCATTTT. Protein product: CATKGTGRQPQHF.

The chain joins TRBV5-5 to TRBJ2-1; 11 nucleotides match TRBD2. The CDR3 has 16 amino acids. Germline V gene sequence: CDR1 SGHKS, CDR2 YYEKEE (reference sequence). V lost 4 bases and J lost 10; bases outside the gene matches: 13. CDR3 in DNA: TGTGCCAGCAGCCCGCTACTAGCGGGGGCCCGGGGGGAGCAGTTCTTC. It translates to CASSPLLAGARGEQFF. Filled out from reference TRBV5-5 and TRBJ2-1, the complete variable domain reads DAGVTQSPTHLIKTRGQQVTLRCSPISGHKSVSWYQQVLGQGPQFIFQYYEKEERGRGNFPDRFSARQFPNYSSELNVNALLLGDSALYLCASSPLLAGARGEQFFGPGTRLTVL.

The V gene is TRBV5-8, the J gene TRBJ2-1, with 14 bases matching TRBD2. The V and J ends lost 4 bases and 9 bases, in that order; junction bases with no gene match: 6. In germline, CDR1 is SGHTS, CDR2 YDEGEE. The CDR3 is 15 residues long. The CDR3 here is CASSVTSGGDGEQFF. The CDR3 DNA reads as TGTGCCAGCAGCGTGACTAGCGGGGGGGATGGTGAGCAGTTCTTC.

The chain is built from TRBV30 and TRBJ2-2, with TRBD1 identical over 11 bases. V lost 5 bases to trimming and J lost 6 bases; unmatched junction nucleotides: 8. CDR3 length: 15 residues. Germline loops: CDR1 GTSNPN, CDR2 SVGIG (reference sequence). CDR3 region: CAWGRGTGGAGELFF. CDR3 nucleotide sequence: TGTGCCTGGGGCAGAGGGACAGGGGGAGCCGGGGAGCTGTTTTTT.

The V and J genes are TRBV5-5 and TRBJ1-2, with 8 bases lining up with TRBD1. The CDR3 contains 15 residues. The ends lost 5 bases at V and 6 bases at J; junction bases unmatched: 12. The germline V gene encodes CDR1 SGHKS and CDR2 YYEKEE (reference sequence). The CDR3, as DNA: TGTGCCAGCAGACAGACTACGACAGGGGTGGATGGCTACACCTTC. Protein: CASRQTTTGVDGYTF.

The rearrangement links TRBV7-3 to TRBJ1-1, with 8 nucleotides matching TRBD1. The V segment lost 3 bases and the J segment 2 bases; nucleotides outside the gene matches: 2. Germline CDR1 is SGHTA and CDR2 is FQGTGA. This CDR3 has 14 residues. The CDR3 DNA reads as TGTGCCAGCAGCTTCGGACAGGGAAACACTGAAGCTTTCTTT. Its protein is CASSFGQGNTEAFF.

The V and J genes are TRBV4-2 and TRBJ2-5; 10 positions match TRBD2. This CDR3 spans 16 amino acids. J lost 5 bases, V lost 5 bases, and 11 bases had no gene match. Per germline, CDR1 LGHNA and CDR2 YNFKEQ. The CDR3, as DNA: TGTGCCAGCAGCTTAGGGCTAGCGGGGGCTCGGGAGACCCAGTACTTC. Translation: CASSLGLAGARETQYF.

The rearrangement links TRBV9 to TRBJ1-2; the match to TRBD1 covers 8 bases. V lost 0 bases, J lost 5 bases, and 6 bases stayed unmatched. The CDR3 is made up of 15 amino acids. In germline, CDR1 is SGDLS, CDR2 YYNGEE. This chain's CDR3 is CASSVESDRVYGYTF. DNA for the CDR3: TGTGCCAGCAGCGTAGAATCGGACAGGGTATATGGCTACACCTTC. The variable domain in full, with the rest retrieved from reference TRBV9 and TRBJ1-2, is DSGVTQTPKHLITATGQRVTLRCSPRSGDLSVYWYQQSLDQGLQFLIQYYNGEERAKGNILERFSAQQFPDLHSELNLSSLELGDSALYFCASSVESDRVYGYTFGSGTRLTVV.

The gene calls are TRBV6-5 and TRBJ1-4; no clear D gene. V was pared by 6 bases and J by 4 bases, with 12 bases between. Germline V gene lookup returns CDR1 MNHEY and CDR2 SVGAGI. This CDR3 has 14 residues. CDR3 in amino acids: CASSRRENNEKLFF. In DNA, the CDR3 is TGTGCCAGCAGCCGCCGGGAGAATAATGAAAAACTGTTTTTT.

This chain links TRBV24-1 with TRBJ2-5, with TRBD2 matching over 9 bases. With V trimmed by 9 bases and J by 6 bases, 7 bases remained unmatched. The CDR3 spans 13 residues. The germline V gene has CDR1 KGHDR and CDR2 SFDVKD. The CDR3 coding sequence is TGTGCCACCGGTCGGCGGGGGGGCCAGACCCAGTACTTC. Amino acid sequence: CATGRRGGQTQYF.

This clone was counted only a few times. The chain carries TRBV7-2 and TRBJ2-1; 11 nucleotides line up with TRBD2. The CDR3 loop spans 15 amino acids. Germline V gene data show CDR1 as SGHTA and CDR2 as FQGNSA. J was trimmed by 4 bases and V by 6 bases; bases with no gene match: 5. The CDR3 nucleotides read TGTGCCAGCAGGTCTAGCGGGGGGTCTTACAATGAGCAGTTCTTC. Its translation is CASRSSGGSYNEQFF.

The chain combines TRBV30 with TRBJ1-1; 7 bases line up with TRBD1. Germline lookup yields CDR1 GTSNPN and CDR2 SVGIG (reference sequence). The V segment lost 7 bases and the J segment 4 bases; nucleotides outside the gene matches: 6. CDR3 length equals 12 residues. The CDR3 DNA reads as TGTGCCTTGTTGACAGGGACCACTGAAGCTTTCTTT. It yields the protein CALLTGTTEAFF.

The rearrangement uses TRBV19 and TRBJ1-5; TRBD1 aligns across 10 bases. The ends lost 3 bases at V and 6 bases at J; junction bases unmatched: 8. Germline CDR1 LNHDA, CDR2 SQIVND (reference sequence). The CDR3 length is 16 residues. This CDR3 is CASSIRGTGVAQPQHF. CDR3 nucleotides: TGTGCCAGTAGTATTCGGGGGACAGGGGTAGCTCAGCCCCAGCATTTT.

This clone was seen a handful of times. The rearrangement joins TRBV5-4 to TRBJ1-2; D is perhaps TRBD1 (5 bases). The V end lost 4 bases, the J end lost 6 bases, and 13 bases lay between the germline ends. This CDR3 is built from 13 residues. The germline CDR1 and CDR2 sequences are SGHNT and YYREEE (reference sequence). DNA of the CDR3: TGTGCCAGCAGCGGAACGACAGTCAATGGCTACACCTTC. This gives the protein CASSGTTVNGYTF.

The V gene is TRBV10-2, the J gene TRBJ1-2; possible D gene TRBD1, 5 bases. Germline CDR1 is WSHSY and CDR2 is SAAADI. This CDR3 region has 16 residues. Trimming removed 10 bases from V and 2 bases from J, with 23 bases in between. The CDR3 nucleotides are TGCGCCACAAGCAATGAGGAGGGGCTGGGAAACTATGGCTACACCTTC. Translating gives CATSNEEGLGNYGYTF.